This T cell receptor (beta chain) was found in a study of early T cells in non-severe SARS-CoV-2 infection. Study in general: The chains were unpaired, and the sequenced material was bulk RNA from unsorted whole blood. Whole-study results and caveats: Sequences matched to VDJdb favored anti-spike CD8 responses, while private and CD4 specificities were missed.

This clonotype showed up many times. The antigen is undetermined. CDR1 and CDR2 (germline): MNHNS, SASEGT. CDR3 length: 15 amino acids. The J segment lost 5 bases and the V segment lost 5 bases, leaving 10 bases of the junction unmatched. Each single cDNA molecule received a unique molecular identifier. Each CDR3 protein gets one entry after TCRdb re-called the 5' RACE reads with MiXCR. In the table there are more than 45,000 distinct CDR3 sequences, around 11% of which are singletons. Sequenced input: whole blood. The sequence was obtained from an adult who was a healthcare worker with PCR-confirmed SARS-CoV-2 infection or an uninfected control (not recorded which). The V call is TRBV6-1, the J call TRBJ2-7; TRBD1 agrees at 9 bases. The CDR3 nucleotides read TGTGCCAGCAGTACCACAGGGGGCGTCGGGCACGAGCAGTACTTC. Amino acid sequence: CASSTTGGVGHEQYF.